The 21 T cell receptor beta chains in this list originate from one sample, sequenced in a study of low-dose radiotherapy and immunotherapy resistance in tumors. TRAV- and TRBV-specific primers were used for first-strand cDNA, which covered alpha and beta chains. Both a constant-region primer and a V-primer adapter served to amplify TCRs across roughly 21 PCR cycles. TCRdb called the reads again in MiXCR, with one record for every CDR3 protein. Of roughly 7,000 distinct CDR3 sequences in the sample, roughly 50% were seen once. All receptors come from a human donor with advanced metastatic prostate, ovarian, gallbladder or colorectal cancer (not recorded which). This table probably holds off-target reads from a library built for another chain.

V and J are TRBV28 and TRBJ2-3; D gene uncertain. The CDR3 contains 12 residues. CDR1 is MDHEN, CDR2 SYDVKM, per germline. V dropped 3 bases and J dropped 6 bases, with 7 bases sitting between them. The CDR3 DNA sequence: TGTGCCAGCAGTTTCCTAGGGGATACGCAGTATTTT. This sequence encodes CASSFLGDTQYF.

The rearrangement uses TRBV5-1 and TRBJ2-2, with 9 bases identical to TRBD2. The CDR3 is 16 amino acids. Trimming removed 0 bases from V and 2 bases from J; junction bases left unmatched: 2. CDR1 and CDR2 (germline): SGHRS, YFSETQ. The CDR3 DNA follows: TGCGCCAGCAGCTTGGCGCTAGCGGGAAACACCGGGGAGCTGTTTTTT. As protein: CASSLALAGNTGELFF. The entire variable domain, with the rest obtained from reference TRBV5-1 and TRBJ2-2, is as follows: KAGVTQTPRYLIKTRGQQVTLSCSPISGHRSVSWYQQTPGQGLQFLFEYFSETQRNKGNFPGRFSGRQFSNSRSEMNVSTLELGDSALYLCASSLALAGNTGELFFGEGSRLTVL.

This clonotype was counted a few times. The chain uses TRBV5-1 and TRBJ2-1; the D gene is possibly TRBD1 (5 bases). This CDR3 has 14 amino acids. Trimming stripped 2 bases from V and 7 bases from J, with 13 bases between. Looked up from germline, CDR1 is SGHRS and CDR2 is YFSETQ. CDR3 DNA sequence: TGCGCCAGCAGCTTCGACAGTAACGGTAATGAGCAGTTCTTC. Amino acids: CASSFDSNGNEQFF.

This rearrangement joins TRBV5-5 to TRBJ2-1; D may be TRBD1 (6 bases). The CDR3 runs to 15 residues. Germline loops: CDR1 SGHKS, CDR2 YYEKEE (reference sequence). V was shortened by 0 bases and J by 0 bases, with 7 bases between the two germline ends. The CDR3 loop reads CASSLAGASYNEQFF. The CDR3 DNA follows: TGTGCCAGCAGCTTGGCAGGGGCCTCCTACAATGAGCAGTTCTTC. Full variable domain (remainder filled in from reference TRBV5-5 and TRBJ2-1): DAGVTQSPTHLIKTRGQQVTLRCSPISGHKSVSWYQQVLGQGPQFIFQYYEKEERGRGNFPDRFSARQFPNYSSELNVNALLLGDSALYLCASSLAGASYNEQFFGPGTRLTVL.

The chain is built from TRBV5-1 and TRBJ1-1; D may be TRBD1 (5 bases). CDR3 size: 12 residues. V was clipped by 1 base and J by 6 bases, with 7 bases between them. CDR1 SGHRS and CDR2 YFSETQ come from the germline V gene. CDR3 DNA sequence: TGCGCCAGCAGCTTGTCGGGGGCTGAAGCTTTCTTT. This sequence encodes CASSLSGAEAFF. Full variable domain (rest looked up from reference TRBV5-1 and TRBJ1-1): KAGVTQTPRYLIKTRGQQVTLSCSPISGHRSVSWYQQTPGQGLQFLFEYFSETQRNKGNFPGRFSGRQFSNSRSEMNVSTLELGDSALYLCASSLSGAEAFFGQGTRLTVV.

This clonotype turned up a few times. The chain uses TRBV28 and TRBJ1-5; TRBD1 matches at 8 bases. Unmatched junction bases numbered 8, after V lost 5 bases and J lost 2 bases. Germline V lookup: CDR1 MDHEN, CDR2 SYDVKM. The CDR3 extends over 16 amino acids. The CDR3 nucleotides are TGTGCCAGCAGTGAGATCACAGGGGGGGGCAATCAGCCCCAGCATTTT. Residues: CASSEITGGGNQPQHF.

The chain is built from TRBV28 and TRBJ2-2; perhaps TRBD2 as D (7 bases). Germline V gene lookup returns CDR1 MDHEN and CDR2 SYDVKM. The CDR3 runs to 16 residues. V was cut by 5 bases and J by 4 bases, with 17 bases left in between. CDR3 protein: CASSPGGGSTTGELFF. CDR3 sequence (DNA): TGTGCCAGCAGTCCTGGGGGCGGGAGCACCACCGGGGAGCTGTTTTTT.

This chain joins TRBV3-1 and TRBJ2-3, with TRBD1 identical over 9 bases. The length of the CDR3 is 15 residues. Germline V lookup: CDR1 LGHDT, CDR2 YNNKEL (reference sequence). J was trimmed by 4 bases and V by 5 bases; bases with no gene match: 7. The CDR3 DNA reads TGTGCCAGCAGCGCCCGGGACAGGGTAGCAGATACGCAGTATTTT. Translated: CASSARDRVADTQYF.

This clonotype has just one count. The chain joins TRBV2 to TRBJ2-3; perhaps TRBD1 as D (5 bases). The end of the DNA aligns better with TRBJ1-5, so the J call may be wrong. The CDR3 runs to 14 residues. Germline V gene data show CDR1 as SNHLY and CDR2 as FYNNEI. CDR3 sequence: CASTGTSGTDTQHF. CDR3 nucleotides: TGTGCCAGCACCGGGACTAGCGGCACAGATACGCAGCATTTT.

This clonotype appeared a few times. The chain carries TRBV5-5 and TRBJ2-4; 10 nucleotides agree with TRBD2. V dropped 1 base and J dropped 6; count of bases not matched to a gene: 10. There are 17 residues in the CDR3. Germline V gives CDR1 SGHKS, CDR2 YYEKEE (reference sequence). The CDR3 DNA follows: TGTGCCAGCAGCTTGAGGACTAGCGGAAACCTTGGAAACATTCAGTACTTC. Protein: CASSLRTSGNLGNIQYF. The complete variable domain, with remaining parts taken from reference TRBV5-5 and TRBJ2-4, reads DAGVTQSPTHLIKTRGQQVTLRCSPISGHKSVSWYQQVLGQGPQFIFQYYEKEERGRGNFPDRFSARQFPNYSSELNVNALLLGDSALYLCASSLRTSGNLGNIQYFGAGTRLSVL.

This clonotype showed up just a few times. The chain recombines TRBV29-1 with TRBJ1-3, with D possibly being TRBD1 (6 bases). V dropped 3 bases and J dropped 0 bases, with 9 bases sitting between them. This CDR3 spans 14 amino acids. Germline V gene lookup returns CDR1 SQVTM and CDR2 ANQGSEA. CDR3 sequence reads: CSVEDSFSGNTIYF. The CDR3 nucleotides read TGCAGCGTTGAGGACAGCTTCTCTGGAAACACCATATATTTT.

Only a few counts were recorded for this clonotype. The V call is TRBV28, the J call TRBJ2-5; 8 nucleotides agree with TRBD1. CDR3 length: 15 amino acids. Germline CDR1 reads MDHEN; CDR2 reads SYDVKM. V gave up 3 bases and J gave up 5 bases; unmatched junction bases: 8. The CDR3 DNA reads as TGTGCCAGCAGTTTTCGGACAGGGAACCGGGAGACCCAGTACTTC. This gives the protein CASSFRTGNRETQYF.

This clonotype has just a few counts. The chain couples TRBV15 to TRBJ2-1; 7 bases are a match to TRBD1. Germline values: CDR1 LNHNV, CDR2 YYDKDF (reference sequence). CDR3 length: 15 amino acids. V trimming: 0 bases; J trimming: 8 bases; junction bases outside the gene matches: 7. CDR3 nucleotides: TGTGCCACCAGCAGAGATGCGACAGGGTCGCATGAGCAGTTCTTC. Protein sequence: CATSRDATGSHEQFF.

In this sample, this clonotype turned up a few times. V gene TRBV10-3 combines with J gene TRBJ2-7; either TRBD1 or TRBD2 may supply D (5 bases each). Per germline, CDR1 ENHRY and CDR2 SYGVKD. V lost 10 bases, J lost 1 base, and 14 bases lay in between. This CDR3 spans 13 amino acids. This CDR3 is CANRDGISYEQYF. DNA for the CDR3: TGTGCCAACCGGGACGGCATTTCCTACGAGCAGTACTTC.

V usage is TRBV2 and J usage is TRBJ1-2; D gene ambiguous. Trimming removed 6 bases from V and 2 bases from J, with 13 bases in between. This CDR3 region has 14 residues. Germline-derived CDR1 and CDR2 are SNHLY and FYNNEI. CDR3 sequence reads: CASREVVGNYGYTF. In DNA, the CDR3 is TGTGCCAGCAGGGAGGTGGTAGGGAACTATGGCTACACCTTC.

The V and J genes are TRBV5-1 and TRBJ2-3, with 10 bases matching TRBD2. Germline CDR1 and CDR2: SGHRS and YFSETQ. CDR3 length: 19 residues. With 5 bases clipped from V and 0 bases from J, the junction kept 15 bases outside the gene matches. CDR3 sequence: CASSLSPLAGAVSTDTQYF. The CDR3 DNA reads as TGCGCCAGCAGTCTGAGCCCGCTAGCGGGGGCCGTTAGCACAGATACGCAGTATTTT.

The V gene is TRBV6-8, the J gene TRBJ2-3; tentatively, D is TRBD1 or TRBD2 (5 bases each). The CDR3 consists of 14 residues. V lost 10 bases and J lost 6, with 20 bases in between. From germline, CDR1 is MNHGY and CDR2 SAAAGT. The CDR3 reads CATHGARSMDTQYF. The CDR3 DNA sequence: TGTGCCACGCACGGGGCTAGGAGTATGGATACGCAGTATTTT.

This sequence joins TRBV4-2 and TRBJ2-1; 8 nucleotides agree with TRBD2. CDR1 is LGHNA, CDR2 YNFKEQ, per germline. The CDR3 runs 17 residues. V dropped 4 bases and J dropped 8; count of bases not matched to a gene: 16. The CDR3 region is CASSLRGAGEGSDEQFF. The CDR3 DNA sequence: TGTGCCAGCAGCCTCAGGGGAGCGGGGGAGGGTTCGGATGAGCAGTTCTTC.

The chain recombines TRBV5-6 with TRBJ2-6; 7 bases fit TRBD1. Germline V gene data show CDR1 as SGHDT and CDR2 as YYEEEE. V lost 8 bases, J lost 0 bases, and 5 bases stayed unmatched. The CDR3 loop spans 15 amino acids. CDR3 bases: TGTGCCAGTCAACAGGGGCCCTCTGGGGCCAACGTCCTGACTTTC. Protein sequence: CASQQGPSGANVLTF.

The chain employs TRBV12-3 or TRBV12-4 and TRBJ2-7; D not resolved. The CDR3 has 12 residues. Trimming cost V 3 bases and J 13 bases, with 16 bases left between them. The CDR3 region is CASSFPGSRPYF. The CDR3 DNA reads as TGTGCCAGCAGTTTTCCAGGCAGCCGCCCCTACTTC.

The V and J genes are TRBV7-3 and TRBJ2-1, with TRBD2 matching over 7 bases. Germline trimming cut 4 bases from V and 12 bases from J; bases unmatched to any gene: 9. The CDR3 loop spans 13 amino acids. Germline assignment: CDR1 SGHTA and CDR2 FQGTGA. The DNA of the CDR3 is TGTGCCAGCAGCTCCTCTAGCGGCAAAATGCAGTTCTTC. Protein: CASSSSSGKMQFF.